The 25 T cell receptor beta chains below were found in one sample sequenced in a study of cytomegalovirus exposure and HLA in healthy donors. The PCR ran on 60 Vbeta and 13 Jbeta primers. TCRdb's copy holds only in-frame clones and misses some; the assay was immunoSEQ multiplex PCR. The data show under 200,000 clones, with roughly four fifths seen just once and roughly a tenth held by the top ten. Sample: PBMCs. These TCRs come from a man between 45 and 60 years old in good health and CMV-seropositive.

This chain joins TRBV7-3 and TRBJ1-6; 8 bases fit TRBD1. The CDR3 is 13 residues long. V dropped 5 bases and J dropped 12; count of bases not matched to a gene: 6. Germline assignment: CDR1 SGHTA and CDR2 FQGTGA. In nucleotides, the CDR3 is TGTGCCAGCAGCCCTGACAGGGGAGAACCCCTCCACTTT. It specifies CASSPDRGEPLHF.

Notes on this clone: In the same sample, other DNA sequences code for this CDR3. The chain has TRBV10-3 and TRBJ2-7, with TRBD1 identical over 9 bases. The CDR3 has 16 residues. The germline V gene encodes CDR1 ENHRY and CDR2 SYGVKD. J gave up 5 bases and V 3 bases, and 11 bases lay outside the gene matches. CDR3 sequence (DNA): TGTGCCATCAGTGAATCGAGAACAGGGGGCCGAGACGAGCAGTACTTC. It encodes CAISESRTGGRDEQYF.

The V and J genes are TRBV5-4 and TRBJ2-3; D is possibly TRBD2 (6 bases). Germline CDR1 is SGHNT and CDR2 is YYREEE (reference sequence). The CDR3 has 14 amino acids. Trimming pared 5 bases from V and 5 bases from J, leaving 15 bases between. In DNA, the CDR3 is TGTGCCAGCAGTCGGGACTCCTCGGGAGATACGCAGTATTTT. This translates into CASSRDSSGDTQYF.

This chain connects TRBV5-4 to TRBJ2-7; 7 nucleotides agree with TRBD2. The CDR3 sequence is 15 residues long. Germline V lookup: CDR1 SGHNT, CDR2 YYREEE (reference sequence). V shed 4 bases and J 5 bases; nucleotides not matched to a gene: 12. The CDR3 spells CASSHPGAGLNEQYF. The DNA of the CDR3 is TGTGCCAGCAGCCACCCTGGAGCGGGGTTAAACGAGCAGTACTTC. The variable domain in full, with the rest retrieved from reference TRBV5-4 and TRBJ2-7, is ETGVTQSPTHLIKTRGQQVTLRCSSQSGHNTVSWYQQALGQGPQFIFQYYREEENGRGNFPPRFSGLQFPNYSSELNVNALELDDSALYLCASSHPGAGLNEQYFGPGTRLTVT.

The DNA for the CDR3 is TGTGCCAGCAGCTTCCGGGGTACAGATGGCTACACCTTC. This gives the protein CASSFRGTDGYTF. The chain joins TRBV7-2 to TRBJ1-2; D not certain. The CDR3 is made up of 13 amino acids. V dropped 3 bases and J dropped 6 bases, with 11 bases sitting between them. Per the germline V gene, CDR1 is SGHTA and CDR2 is FQGNSA.

The J gene is TRBJ2-7, the V gene TRBV4-3; possible D gene TRBD2, 5 bases. V was cut by 2 bases and J by 0 bases, with 11 bases left in between. Germline CDR1 LGHNA, CDR2 YSLEER. The CDR3 loop spans 15 amino acids. CDR3 protein: CASSQNRGNSYEQYF. In DNA, the CDR3 is TGCGCCAGCAGCCAAAACCGAGGGAACTCCTACGAGCAGTACTTC.

The V gene is TRBV29-1, the J gene TRBJ2-5; 10 nucleotides align to TRBD1. Matching the DNA end better, TRBJ2-7 makes the J call doubtful. From germline, CDR1 is SQVTM and CDR2 ANQGSEA. The CDR3 consists of 14 residues. In DNA form, the CDR3 reads TGCAGCGTTGAAGTTGGGGACAGGGGCTACGAGCAGTACTTC. It encodes CSVEVGDRGYEQYF.

The chain links TRBV7-2 to TRBJ2-5; D might be TRBD1 (5 bases). CDR1 and CDR2 from the germline V gene are SGHTA and FQGNSA. V was pared by 5 bases and J by 4 bases, with 20 bases between. The CDR3 is 16 residues long. CDR3 nucleotide sequence: TGTGCCAGCAGCGCTGACAGAGTTGAGGCCATAGAGACCCAGTACTTC. Residues: CASSADRVEAIETQYF. Variable domain in full (rest from reference TRBV7-2 and TRBJ2-5): GAGVSQSPSNKVTEKGKDVELRCDPISGHTALYWYRQSLGQGLEFLIYFQGNSAPDKSGLPSDRFSAERTGGSVSTLTIQRTQQEDSAVYLCASSADRVEAIETQYFGPGTRLLVL.

The chain is built from TRBV5-1 and TRBJ2-5, with D tentatively TRBD1 (5 bases). The germline gives CDR1 SGHRS, CDR2 YFSETQ. The CDR3 is 15 residues long. The ends were cut back, 2 bases at V and 2 bases at J, with 13 bases in the middle. The DNA of the CDR3 is TGCGCCAGCAGCTTTACAGGTTTCTCACAAGAGACCCAGTACTTC. Translated: CASSFTGFSQETQYF. Filled out from reference TRBV5-1 and TRBJ2-5, the complete variable domain reads KAGVTQTPRYLIKTRGQQVTLSCSPISGHRSVSWYQQTPGQGLQFLFEYFSETQRNKGNFPGRFSGRQFSNSRSEMNVSTLELGDSALYLCASSFTGFSQETQYFGPGTRLLVL.

V gene TRBV5-8 combines with J gene TRBJ1-4, with TRBD1 matching over 9 bases. Germline trimming cut 3 bases from V and 8 bases from J; bases unmatched to any gene: 5. The germline gives CDR1 SGHTS, CDR2 YDEGEE. The CDR3 spans 14 residues. The CDR3: CASSWDRVYEKLFF. Here the CDR3 DNA reads TGTGCCAGCAGCTGGGACAGGGTTTACGAAAAACTGTTTTTT.

The chain couples TRBV5-1 to TRBJ2-7; 11 bases align to TRBD2. The germline CDR1 and CDR2 sequences are SGHRS and YFSETQ. Trimming at V came to 5 bases and at J to 5 bases, leaving 6 bases not matched to a gene. This CDR3 has 14 amino acids. As DNA, the CDR3 is TGCGCCAGCAGTGTTAGCGGGAGGGCCGACGAGCAGTACTTC. As protein: CASSVSGRADEQYF. The full variable domain, its missing parts supplied by reference TRBV5-1 and TRBJ2-7, is KAGVTQTPRYLIKTRGQQVTLSCSPISGHRSVSWYQQTPGQGLQFLFEYFSETQRNKGNFPGRFSGRQFSNSRSEMNVSTLELGDSALYLCASSVSGRADEQYFGPGTRLTVT.

CDR3 sequence (DNA): TGTGCCAGCAGTGAAGTTAGCGGGGGGTACAATGAGCAGTTCTTC. Translated: CASSEVSGGYNEQFF. This chain links TRBV2 with TRBJ2-1, with 10 bases aligning to TRBD2. The CDR3 consists of 15 residues. V was pared by 1 base and J by 4 bases, with 1 base of the junction left unmatched. Germline V gene data show CDR1 as SNHLY and CDR2 as FYNNEI.

This chain connects TRBV2 to TRBJ1-1; 9 bases are shared with TRBD1. This CDR3 region has 18 residues. From germline, CDR1 is SNHLY and CDR2 FYNNEI. This CDR3 is CALQRHRTGDLMNTEAFF. The CDR3 nucleotides are TGTGCACTACAAAGGCATCGGACAGGGGATCTCATGAACACTGAAGCTTTCTTT.

As regards this clone: Being one base from a much bigger clone, this may be a read error. The chain carries TRBV9 and TRBJ2-3; possibly TRBD2 for D (6 bases). Germline CDR1 SGDLS, CDR2 YYNGEE. The CDR3 length is 13 residues. V was pared by 4 bases and J by 1 base, with 7 bases between. CDR3 sequence (DNA): TGTGCCAGCAGCCCGGGGGGCACAGATACGCAGTATTTT. Translated, it gives CASSPGGTDTQYF.

A remark on this clone: The junction differs from germline at one of its ends, possibly a read error. The chain carries TRBV7-7 and TRBJ2-7, with D unresolved. This CDR3 has 13 residues. Germline CDR1 and CDR2: SSHAT and FNYEAQ (reference sequence). This chain's CDR3 is CASSLDARHEQYF. The CDR3 coding sequence is TGTGCTAGCAGCTTAGATGCTAGACACGAGCAGTACTTC.

The V call is TRBV5-4, the J call TRBJ2-5, with D unclear. The closer fit of TRBJ2-7 to the DNA end suggests the J call may be wrong. The CDR3 totals 14 residues. Per germline, CDR1 SGHNT and CDR2 YYREEE (reference sequence). The CDR3 coding sequence is TGTGCCAGCAGCTTGGATACTATCGGATACGAGCAGTACTTC. Its protein is CASSLDTIGYEQYF.

The rearrangement joins TRBV28 to TRBJ1-1, with 8 bases that match TRBD1. In germline, CDR1 is MDHEN, CDR2 SYDVKM. Germline trimming cut 4 bases from V and 11 bases from J; bases unmatched to any gene: 12. CDR3 length equals 14 residues. The CDR3 reads CASSSPGQASWAFF. DNA for the CDR3: TGTGCCAGCAGTTCACCGGGACAGGCGAGTTGGGCTTTCTTT.

CDR3 coding DNA: TGTGCCAGCAGTTCCCTAGGTGGGGCTTTCTTT. It codes for CASSSLGGAFF. J is TRBJ1-1 and V is TRBV27; D remains unclear. Trimming pared 4 bases from V and 11 bases from J, leaving 11 bases between. The CDR3 contains 11 residues. In germline, CDR1 is MNHEY, CDR2 SMNVEV (reference sequence).

The chain couples TRBV7-2 to TRBJ2-1; D not certain. The length of the CDR3 is 12 residues. CDR1 and CDR2 (germline): SGHTA, FQGNSA. Trimming cost V 5 bases and J 7 bases, with 9 bases left between them. The DNA of the CDR3 is TGTGCCAGCAGCCCACAGCTTAATGAGCAGTTCTTC. Translation: CASSPQLNEQFF.

The chain joins TRBV2 to TRBJ1-4; D not resolved. The germline V gene encodes CDR1 SNHLY and CDR2 FYNNEI. The V gene lost 1 base and the J gene lost 8 bases, with 8 bases spanning the gap. CDR3 length: 13 amino acids. The CDR3 DNA reads TGTGCCAGCAGTGAAGAGCGGCGCGAAAAACTGTTTTTT. It specifies CASSEERREKLFF.

The chain recombines TRBV5-1 with TRBJ2-7; possible D gene TRBD2, 5 bases. The length of the CDR3 is 18 residues. Between the trimmed V and J ends, which lost 0 bases and 2 bases, there was a span of 21 bases. Germline CDR1 is SGHRS and CDR2 is YFSETQ. The CDR3 reads CASSLGSAGGLSPYEQYF. In DNA form, the CDR3 reads TGCGCCAGCAGCTTGGGGTCGGCGGGTGGGCTATCTCCCTACGAGCAGTACTTC.

The rearrangement uses TRBV6-5 and TRBJ2-1; D is unclear. Per the germline V gene, CDR1 is MNHEY and CDR2 is SVGAGI. Trimming cost V 0 bases and J 8 bases, with 8 bases left between them. This CDR3 is built from 13 residues. CDR3 amino acids: CASSYSLAYEQFF. The CDR3 DNA reads as TGTGCCAGCAGTTACTCATTAGCATATGAGCAGTTCTTC.

V gene TRBV11-2 combines with J gene TRBJ2-5, with TRBD2 identical over 8 bases. V shed 8 bases and J 5 bases; nucleotides not matched to a gene: 22. Per germline, CDR1 SGHAT and CDR2 FQNNGV. The CDR3 loop spans 18 amino acids. Here the CDR3 DNA reads TGTGCCAGCGAAACGGGGGGGACTACCGGAAATCCCCGGGAGACCCAGTACTTC. This sequence encodes CASETGGTTGNPRETQYF.

The chain employs TRBV28 and TRBJ2-1, with D unclear. The CDR3 consists of 13 residues. Deletions cut 7 bases from V and 10 bases from J, with 17 bases between. CDR1 is MDHEN, CDR2 SYDVKM, per germline. The CDR3 DNA is TGTGCCAGCACCTACCGGCGGAGTGGGGAGCAGTTCTTC. Its translation: CASTYRRSGEQFF.

This clone turned up a few times. The chain uses TRBV15 and TRBJ1-1; no clear D. The CDR3 covers 11 residues. Germline CDR1 is LNHNV and CDR2 is YYDKDF (reference sequence). Trimming cost V 5 bases and J 6 bases, with 7 bases left between them. CDR3 sequence: CATSREAEAFF. The CDR3 DNA follows: TGTGCCACCAGCCGGGAAGCTGAAGCTTTCTTT. The full variable domain, its missing parts supplied by reference TRBV15 and TRBJ1-1, is DAMVIQNPRYQVTQFGKPVTLSCSQTLNHNVMYWYQQKSSQAPKLLFHYYDKDFNNEADTPDNFQSRRPNTSFCFLDIRSPGLGDTAMYLCATSREAEAFFGQGTRLTVV.